This TCR beta chain was sequenced in a study of blood T cell repertoires in COVID-19. The overall study: Samples came from the United States, Italy and Spain, spanning acute and convalescent COVID-19. From T cells, B-cell-depleted T cells, or PBMCs came the material, which was cDNA or gDNA.

Generated by immunoSEQ multiplex PCR, the TCRdb table keeps only in-frame clones and is missing some. There are around 70,000 clones in the sample; about 82% occur only once, and 18% lies in the top ten. CDR1 is SGHRS and CDR2 is YFSETQ in the germline V gene. Trimming took off 4 bases at V and 0 bases at J, with 11 bases between the two ends. The CDR3 runs 15 residues. The sequencing input was peripheral blood. The gene calls are TRBV5-1 and TRBJ1-5; possibly TRBD1 for D (5 bases). The clonotype comes from a woman aged 55-69 years with acute or convalescent COVID-19. CDR3 nucleotides: TGCGCCAGCAGCCGGGGGGGTGATAGCAATCAGCCCCAGCATTTT. Residues: CASSRGGDSNQPQHF.